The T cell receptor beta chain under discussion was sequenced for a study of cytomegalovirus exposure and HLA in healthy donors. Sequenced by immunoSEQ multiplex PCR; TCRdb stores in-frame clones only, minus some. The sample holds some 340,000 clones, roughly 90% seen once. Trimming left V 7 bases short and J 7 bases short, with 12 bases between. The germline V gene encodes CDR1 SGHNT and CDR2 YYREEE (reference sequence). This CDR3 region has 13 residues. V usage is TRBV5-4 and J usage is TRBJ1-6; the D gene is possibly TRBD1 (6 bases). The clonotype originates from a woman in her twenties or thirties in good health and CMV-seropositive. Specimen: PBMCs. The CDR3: CASHRDQNSPLHF. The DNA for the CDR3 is TGTGCCAGCCACAGGGATCAAAATTCACCCCTCCACTTT.